A single sample gave rise to the 31 T cell receptor beta chains below, sequenced in a study of monozygotic twins with inflammatory bowel disease (dated by TCRdb to between 2018 and 2020). Libraries were prepared through 5' RACE. The reads were generated on an Illumina HiSeq 2500. The reads, reprocessed by TCRdb, yield one row per CDR3 protein sequence and no DNA. The table for this sample shows roughly 300,000 distinct CDR3 sequences. The ten largest make up more than 4.5% of the sample. The sample was blood. The origin of the receptors is a human donor with ulcerative colitis or Crohn's disease, or a healthy co-twin of an affected twin (not recorded which).

The chain combines TRBV14 with TRBJ2-4. This CDR3 has 13 amino acids. CDR1 and CDR2 from the germline V gene are SGHDN and FVKESK. This CDR3 is CASSQDFKNIQYF.

The chain employs TRBV5-1 and TRBJ2-2. The CDR3 has 15 residues. Germline V gene data show CDR1 as SGHRS and CDR2 as YFSETQ. The CDR3 loop is CASSLAGRNTGELFF.

V is TRBV15 and J is TRBJ1-5; TCRdb calls TRBD1, which cannot be checked without DNA. Germline CDR1 reads LNHNV; CDR2 reads YYDKDF (reference sequence). There are 16 residues in the CDR3. CDR3: CATSSGRQGVTQPQHF.

The chain uses TRBV29-1 and TRBJ2-5. There are 11 residues in the CDR3. The germline gives CDR1 SQVTM, CDR2 ANQGSEA. CDR3 loop: CSVMTQETQYF.

The rearrangement links TRBV18 to TRBJ2-7; the TCRdb D gene call, TRBD2, has no DNA to confirm it. CDR1 and CDR2 (germline): KGHSH, LQKENI. There are 14 residues in the CDR3. The CDR3: CASSPASRTYEQYF.

The chain recombines TRBV7-8 with TRBJ2-7; TCRdb's assignment of TRBD2 cannot be checked, as there is no DNA. The germline CDR1 and CDR2 sequences are SGHVS and FQNEAQ. The CDR3 totals 17 residues. The CDR3 sequence: CASSYIGTRLLHYEQYF. Supplemented by reference TRBV7-8 and TRBJ2-7, the full variable domain reads GAGVSQSPRYKVAKRGQDVALRCDPISGHVSLFWYQQALGQGPEFLTYFQNEAQLDKSGLPSDRFFAERPEGSVSTLKIQRTQQEDSAVYLCASSYIGTRLLHYEQYFGPGTRLTVT.

The chain recombines TRBV7-9 with TRBJ1-5; TCRdb's D call, TRBD1, is unchecked because there is no DNA. There are 15 residues in the CDR3. CDR1 is SEHNR, CDR2 FQNEAQ, per germline (reference sequence). The CDR3 spells CASSSGAGGNQPQHF.

V is TRBV5-1 and J is TRBJ1-1. Germline lookup yields CDR1 SGHRS and CDR2 YFSETQ. This CDR3 comprises 15 residues. This CDR3 reads CASAPGDGRNTEAFF. The full variable domain, its missing parts supplied by reference TRBV5-1 and TRBJ1-1, is KAGVTQTPRYLIKTRGQQVTLSCSPISGHRSVSWYQQTPGQGLQFLFEYFSETQRNKGNFPGRFSGRQFSNSRSEMNVSTLELGDSALYLCASAPGDGRNTEAFFGQGTRLTVV.

The J gene is TRBJ2-2, the V gene TRBV7-9; TCRdb designates TRBD1, a call that cannot be tested without DNA. The CDR3 length is 16 residues. From germline, CDR1 is SEHNR and CDR2 FQNEAQ (reference sequence). Here the CDR3 reads CASTRGGGHNTGELFF.

This chain uses TRBV20-1 with TRBJ2-2; TCRdb lists TRBD2, though no DNA is available to test this call. The V gene's germline CDR1 is DFQATT and CDR2 SNEGSKA (reference sequence). The CDR3 contains 18 residues. CDR3 sequence reads: CSADSFSGTDTNTGELFF.

This chain links TRBV19 with TRBJ2-1; absent DNA, TCRdb's TRBD2 call cannot be checked. This CDR3 contains 12 residues. CDR1 and CDR2 from the germline V gene are LNHDA and SQIVND (reference sequence). This CDR3 reads CAISGGEAEQFF.

The chain combines TRBV2 with TRBJ2-7. The CDR3 covers 14 residues. Germline CDR1 and CDR2: SNHLY and FYNNEI. Here the CDR3 reads CASSDTSGPYEQYF.

The gene calls are TRBV29-1 and TRBJ2-2. The CDR3 is 14 amino acids. Per germline, CDR1 SQVTM and CDR2 ANQGSEA. The chain's CDR3 is CSADIGANTGELFF.

The chain's CDR3 is CASSMNLGTPQHF. The V gene is TRBV19, the J gene TRBJ1-5; TCRdb indicates TRBD1, and absent DNA this call remains unverified. The CDR3 totals 13 residues. Germline V gene lookup returns CDR1 LNHDA and CDR2 SQIVND (reference sequence).

This sequence joins TRBV5-1 and TRBJ2-7; no DNA is available, so the TRBD2 call from TCRdb remains unchecked. Germline CDR1 reads SGHRS; CDR2 reads YFSETQ. The CDR3 is made up of 15 amino acids. CDR3: CASSLDESRVYEQYF.

The genes are TRBV5-1 and TRBJ1-1. Germline V gene sequence: CDR1 SGHRS, CDR2 YFSETQ. The CDR3 has 16 amino acids. CDR3 region: CASSRREGAMNTEAFF.

The chain couples TRBV27 to TRBJ2-3; TCRdb lists TRBD1, though no DNA is available to test this call. CDR3 length equals 15 residues. The germline V gene has CDR1 MNHEY and CDR2 SMNVEV (reference sequence). The CDR3 loop reads CASSLPPDGTDTQYF.

This chain links TRBV6-2 or TRBV6-3 with TRBJ2-2; TCRdb gives TRBD1 as the D gene, but with no DNA this cannot be confirmed. Germline loops: CDR1 MNHEY, CDR2 SVGEGT. This CDR3 has 14 residues. CDR3 sequence: CASSSDRPTGELFF.

This chain joins TRBV7-2 and TRBJ1-5; as DNA is missing, the TRBD1 call by TCRdb cannot be tested. The CDR3 consists of 15 residues. Germline CDR1 reads SGHTA; CDR2 reads FQGNSA. The CDR3 loop reads CASSLDGAGHQPQHF.

The CDR3 reads CASRGQGNTEAFF. The chain recombines TRBV7-9 with TRBJ1-1; TCRdb proposes TRBD1, but this gene call is untestable without DNA. Germline loops: CDR1 SEHNR, CDR2 FQNEAQ (reference sequence). The CDR3 has 13 amino acids.

The chain couples TRBV10-3 to TRBJ1-6; TCRdb picks TRBD1, but there is no DNA to check that call. Germline V lookup: CDR1 ENHRY, CDR2 SYGVKD. The CDR3 covers 13 residues. This chain's CDR3 is CASGPGQGASLHF.

This chain uses TRBV7-2 with TRBJ2-7. Germline V lookup: CDR1 SGHTA, CDR2 FQGNSA. CDR3 length: 15 residues. CDR3 loop: CASSLAPGLAYEQYF.

CDR3: CAIKLGHRVTEAFF. The chain couples TRBV28 to TRBJ1-1; the D call from TCRdb, TRBD1, cannot be confirmed without DNA. CDR3 size: 14 residues. CDR1 is MDHEN and CDR2 is SYDVKM in the germline V gene. The full variable domain, rest sourced from reference TRBV28 and TRBJ1-1, is DVKVTQSSRYLVKRTGEKVFLECVQDMDHENMFWYRQDPGLGLRLIYFSYDVKMKEKGDIPEGYSVSREKKERFSLILESASTNQTSMYLCAIKLGHRVTEAFFGQGTRLTVV.

This chain connects TRBV27 to TRBJ2-7; the D call of TRBD1 rests on TCRdb alone, since no DNA is present to check it. Germline-derived CDR1 and CDR2 are MNHEY and SMNVEV (reference sequence). The CDR3 consists of 13 residues. CDR3: CASSLQGAYEQYF.

The rearrangement joins TRBV6-5 to TRBJ2-3. The CDR3 covers 13 residues. CDR1 and CDR2 from the germline V gene are MNHEY and SVGAGI. The CDR3 loop reads CASSTRPGDTQYF.

The chain couples TRBV7-2 to TRBJ2-7; TCRdb reports TRBD1, a call that lacks DNA to check it against. Germline V gene sequence: CDR1 SGHTA, CDR2 FQGNSA. CDR3 size: 13 residues. This CDR3 reads CASSFGGSYEQYF.

V usage is TRBV6-5 and J usage is TRBJ2-7; TCRdb outputs TRBD1, but without DNA this stays unchecked. This CDR3 spans 13 amino acids. Germline V gene data show CDR1 as MNHEY and CDR2 as SVGAGI. The CDR3: CASSYSGAYEQYF.

V gene TRBV7-8 combines with J gene TRBJ1-2; TCRdb's D gene call, TRBD1, goes unchecked for lack of DNA. This CDR3 is 14 amino acids long. Germline V gene data show CDR1 as SGHVS and CDR2 as FQNEAQ. This chain's CDR3 is CASSDPRVRYGYTF.

The V gene is TRBV4-3, the J gene TRBJ2-1; TCRdb returns TRBD2, unconfirmable since there is no DNA. The CDR3 extends over 16 amino acids. Germline values: CDR1 LGHNA, CDR2 YSLEER. This CDR3 is CASSQDRPVAGGTQFF.

The chain uses TRBV20-1 and TRBJ2-1. Germline V gene lookup returns CDR1 DFQATT and CDR2 SNEGSKA (reference sequence). CDR3 length: 15 amino acids. The CDR3 region is CSARDLSASYNEQFF.

This chain connects TRBV7-9 to TRBJ1-6; TCRdb indicates TRBD1, and absent DNA this call remains unverified. CDR1 is SEHNR and CDR2 is FQNEAQ in the germline V gene (reference sequence). CDR3 length: 15 amino acids. CDR3 sequence: CASRPRQNRDSPLHF. Variable domain in full (rest from reference TRBV7-9 and TRBJ1-6): DTGVSQNPRHKITKRGQNVTFRCDPISEHNRLYWYRQTLGQGPEFLTYFQNEAQLEKSRLLSDRFSAERPKGSFSTLEIQRTEQGDSAMYLCASRPRQNRDSPLHFGNGTRLTVT.